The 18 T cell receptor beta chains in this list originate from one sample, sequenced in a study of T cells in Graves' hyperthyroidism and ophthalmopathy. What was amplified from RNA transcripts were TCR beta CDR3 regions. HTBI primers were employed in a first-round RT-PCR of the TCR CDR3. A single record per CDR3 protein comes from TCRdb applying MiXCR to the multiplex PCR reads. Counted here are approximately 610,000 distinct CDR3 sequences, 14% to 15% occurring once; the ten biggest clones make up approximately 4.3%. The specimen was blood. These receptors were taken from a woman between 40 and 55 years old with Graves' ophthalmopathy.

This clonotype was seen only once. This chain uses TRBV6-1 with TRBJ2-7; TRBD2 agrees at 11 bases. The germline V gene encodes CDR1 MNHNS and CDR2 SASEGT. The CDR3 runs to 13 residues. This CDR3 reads CASSTGPSGRPHV. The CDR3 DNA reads TGTGCCAGCAGTACGGGACCTAGCGGGAGGCCCCATGTC.

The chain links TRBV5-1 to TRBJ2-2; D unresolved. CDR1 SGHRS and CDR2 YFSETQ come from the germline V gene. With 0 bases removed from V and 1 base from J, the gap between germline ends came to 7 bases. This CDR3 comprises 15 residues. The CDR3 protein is CASSLEAVNTGELFF. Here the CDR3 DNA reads TGCGCCAGCAGCTTGGAGGCAGTGAACACCGGGGAGCTGTTTTTT.

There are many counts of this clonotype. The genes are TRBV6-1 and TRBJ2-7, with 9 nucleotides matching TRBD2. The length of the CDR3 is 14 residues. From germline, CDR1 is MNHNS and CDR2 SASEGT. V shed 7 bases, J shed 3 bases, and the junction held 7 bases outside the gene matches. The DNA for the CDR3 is TGTGCCAGCACCCCCGGGACTAGCCGCTACGAGCAGTACTTC. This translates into CASTPGTSRYEQYF.

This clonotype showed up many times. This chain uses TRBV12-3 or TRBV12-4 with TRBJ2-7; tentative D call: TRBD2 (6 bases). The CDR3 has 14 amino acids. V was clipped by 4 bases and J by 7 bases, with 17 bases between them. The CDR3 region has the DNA TGTGCCAGCAGTTCCGGGGGAGCCGTGTTAGAGCAGTACTTC. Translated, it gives CASSSGGAVLEQYF.

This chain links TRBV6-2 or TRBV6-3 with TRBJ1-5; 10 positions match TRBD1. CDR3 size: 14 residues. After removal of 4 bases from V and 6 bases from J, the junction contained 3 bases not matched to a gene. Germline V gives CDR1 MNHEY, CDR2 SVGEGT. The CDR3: CASSSGQGFQPQHF. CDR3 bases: TGTGCCAGCAGTTCGGGACAGGGGTTTCAGCCCCAGCATTTT.

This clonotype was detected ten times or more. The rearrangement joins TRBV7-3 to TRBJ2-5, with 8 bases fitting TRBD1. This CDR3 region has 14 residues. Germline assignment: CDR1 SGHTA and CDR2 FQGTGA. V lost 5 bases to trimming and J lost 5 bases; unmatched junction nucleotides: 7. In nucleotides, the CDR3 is TGTGCCAGCAGCCCAGGGGGCGGGACGGAGACCCAGTACTTC. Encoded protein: CASSPGGGTETQYF.

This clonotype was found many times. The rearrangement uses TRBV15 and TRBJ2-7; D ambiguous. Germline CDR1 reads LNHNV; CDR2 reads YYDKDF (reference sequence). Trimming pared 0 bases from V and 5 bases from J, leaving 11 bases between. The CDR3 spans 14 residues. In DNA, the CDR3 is TGTGCCACCAGCAGAGATAGTGGCGTACACGAGCAGTACTTC. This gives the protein CATSRDSGVHEQYF.

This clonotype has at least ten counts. This CDR3 is CSVEDQAGRETQYF. In DNA, the CDR3 is TGCAGCGTTGAAGATCAGGCGGGTAGAGAGACCCAGTACTTC. The chain combines TRBV29-1 with TRBJ2-5, with a tentative D call TRBD2 (5 bases). The ends were cut back, 0 bases at V and 4 bases at J, with 12 bases in the middle. The CDR3 has 14 residues. Germline V gives CDR1 SQVTM, CDR2 ANQGSEA.

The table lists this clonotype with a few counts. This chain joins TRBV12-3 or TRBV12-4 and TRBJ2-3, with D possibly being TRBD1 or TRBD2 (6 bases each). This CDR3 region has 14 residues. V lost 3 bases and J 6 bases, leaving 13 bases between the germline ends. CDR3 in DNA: TGTGCCAGCAGTTTGTCGGGGGCGGACGATACGCAGTATTTT. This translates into CASSLSGADDTQYF.

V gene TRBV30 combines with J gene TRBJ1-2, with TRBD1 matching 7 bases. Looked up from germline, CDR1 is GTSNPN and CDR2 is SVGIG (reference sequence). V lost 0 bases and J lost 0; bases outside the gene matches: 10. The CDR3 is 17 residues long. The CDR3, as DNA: TGTGCCTGGAGTGTACAAGGGACAGCAGCTCCTAACTATGGCTACACCTTC. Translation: CAWSVQGTAAPNYGYTF.

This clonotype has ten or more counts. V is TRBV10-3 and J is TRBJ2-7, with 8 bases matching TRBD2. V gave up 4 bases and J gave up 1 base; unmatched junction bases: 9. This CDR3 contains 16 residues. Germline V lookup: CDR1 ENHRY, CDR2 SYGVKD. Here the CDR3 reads CAISVRPGGESYEQYF. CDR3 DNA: TGTGCCATCAGTGTCCGACCCGGGGGGGAGTCCTACGAGCAGTACTTC.

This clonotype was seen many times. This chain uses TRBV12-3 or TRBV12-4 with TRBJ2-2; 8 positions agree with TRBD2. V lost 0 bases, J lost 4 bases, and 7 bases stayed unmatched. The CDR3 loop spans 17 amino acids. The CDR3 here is CASSLAGIAGSTGELFF. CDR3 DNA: TGTGCCAGCAGTTTAGCGGGAATAGCGGGAAGCACCGGGGAGCTGTTTTTT.

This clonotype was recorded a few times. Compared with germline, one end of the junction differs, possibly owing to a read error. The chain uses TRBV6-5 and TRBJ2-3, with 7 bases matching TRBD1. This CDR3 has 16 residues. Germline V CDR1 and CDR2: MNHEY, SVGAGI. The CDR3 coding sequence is TGTACCAGCAGTTACTCGGGTCAGGGGGTTGGAGATACGCAGTATTTT. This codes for CTSSYSGQGVGDTQYF.

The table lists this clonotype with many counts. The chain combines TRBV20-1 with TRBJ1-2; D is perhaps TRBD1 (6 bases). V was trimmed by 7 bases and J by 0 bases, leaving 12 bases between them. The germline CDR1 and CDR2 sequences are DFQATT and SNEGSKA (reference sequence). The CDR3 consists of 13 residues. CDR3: CSVQDRPNYGYTF. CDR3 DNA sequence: TGCAGTGTCCAGGACAGACCTAACTATGGCTACACCTTC.

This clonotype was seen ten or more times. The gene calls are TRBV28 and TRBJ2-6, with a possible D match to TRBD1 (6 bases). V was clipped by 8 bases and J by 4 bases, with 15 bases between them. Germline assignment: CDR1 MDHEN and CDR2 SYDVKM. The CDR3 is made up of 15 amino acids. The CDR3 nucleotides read TGTGCCAGCTCCGTCAACAGGGCCGGGGCCAACGTCCTGACTTTC. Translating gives CASSVNRAGANVLTF.

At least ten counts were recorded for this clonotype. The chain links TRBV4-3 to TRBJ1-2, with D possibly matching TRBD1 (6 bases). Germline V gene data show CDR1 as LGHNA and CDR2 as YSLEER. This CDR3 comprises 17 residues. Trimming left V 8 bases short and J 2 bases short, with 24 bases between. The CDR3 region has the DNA TGCGCCAGCGCTCTTTCGGTTGCCCAGGGGAACAACTATGGCTACACCTTC. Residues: CASALSVAQGNNYGYTF.

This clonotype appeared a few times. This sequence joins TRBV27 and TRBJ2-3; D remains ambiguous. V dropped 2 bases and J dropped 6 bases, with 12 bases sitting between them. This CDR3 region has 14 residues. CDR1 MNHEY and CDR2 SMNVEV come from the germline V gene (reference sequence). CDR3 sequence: CASSLVNYGDTQYF. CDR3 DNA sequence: TGTGCCAGCAGTTTAGTTAATTACGGGGATACGCAGTATTTT.

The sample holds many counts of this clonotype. The CDR3: CASSVGLAGLGYEQYF. CDR3 DNA: TGTGCCAGCAGCGTAGGACTAGCGGGGCTGGGGTACGAGCAGTACTTC. The rearrangement joins TRBV9 to TRBJ2-7; the match to TRBD2 covers 11 bases. After removal of 0 bases from V and 4 bases from J, the junction contained 6 bases not matched to a gene. Germline-derived CDR1 and CDR2 are SGDLS and YYNGEE. The CDR3 spans 16 residues.